This entry lists 26 T cell receptor beta chains sequenced from one sample in a study of Graves' ophthalmopathy and Graves' hyperthyroidism. Transcripts of RNA were the source for amplifying TCR beta CDR3 regions. RT-PCR in the first round used HTBI primers; a second-round multiplex PCR followed. TCRdb processed the multiplex PCR reads anew with MiXCR; each CDR3 protein has one entry. The data show more than 300,000 distinct CDR3 sequences, with roughly 14% seen just once and about 7% held by the top ten. The specimen was peripheral blood. The source of these receptors is a woman aged 18-30 years with stable Graves' hyperthyroidism.

The V and J genes are TRBV6-2 or TRBV6-3 and TRBJ1-5; possible D gene TRBD1, 6 bases. CDR3 length equals 18 residues. Germline loops: CDR1 MNHEY, CDR2 SVGEGT. With 6 bases removed from V and 1 base from J, the gap between germline ends came to 22 bases. The CDR3 sequence is CASRGGAFLRDSNQPQHF. The CDR3 DNA reads as TGTGCCAGCAGGGGGGGGGCATTTCTACGGGACAGCAATCAGCCCCAGCATTTT.

This clonotype was picked up many times. The chain employs TRBV20-1 and TRBJ2-5, with 9 bases fitting TRBD2. Trimming removed 0 bases from V and 4 bases from J; junction bases left unmatched: 9. This CDR3 is built from 16 residues. Germline CDR1 reads DFQATT; CDR2 reads SNEGSKA (reference sequence). As DNA, the CDR3 is TGCAGTGCTAGAGATAGTGGCGGGGGGGAGAGAGAGACCCAGTACTTC. Its translation: CSARDSGGGERETQYF.

The chain recombines TRBV18 with TRBJ2-5; D is unclear. CDR1 is KGHSH and CDR2 is LQKENI in the germline V gene. The CDR3 has 17 amino acids. Trimming pared 2 bases from V and 0 bases from J, leaving 16 bases between. The chain's CDR3 is CASSPRADIINQETQYF. The DNA for the CDR3 is TGTGCCAGCTCACCAAGGGCAGATATAATAAACCAAGAGACCCAGTACTTC.

The rearrangement uses TRBV20-1 and TRBJ1-1, with TRBD1 identical over 7 bases. Germline-derived CDR1 and CDR2 are DFQATT and SNEGSKA (reference sequence). This CDR3 comprises 15 residues. V trimming: 0 bases; J trimming: 4 bases; junction bases outside the gene matches: 8. The CDR3 sequence: CSARDRARGGTEAFF. The CDR3 DNA is TGCAGTGCTAGAGATCGAGCCAGGGGGGGCACTGAAGCTTTCTTT.

In the case of this clonotype: A much larger clonotype is one base distant, so this may be a read error. This chain links TRBV19 with TRBJ2-2; possibly TRBD2 for D (5 bases). Germline CDR1 LNHDA, CDR2 SQIVND (reference sequence). The CDR3 runs to 13 residues. The CDR3 DNA reads TGTGCCAGTTTTAAGGATTTCACCGGGGAGCCGTTTTTT. It yields the protein CASFKDFTGEPFF.

This clonotype was seen repeatedly, ten times or more. CDR3: CASSHRTSGGEETQYF. CDR3 nucleotides: TGTGCCAGCAGTCACCGGACTAGCGGGGGCGAAGAGACCCAGTACTTC. The rearrangement uses TRBV6-5 and TRBJ2-5, with 13 bases matching TRBD2. There are 16 residues in the CDR3. Germline V gene sequence: CDR1 MNHEY, CDR2 SVGAGI. J lost 3 bases, V lost 5 bases, and 6 bases had no gene match.

This chain joins TRBV12-3 or TRBV12-4 and TRBJ2-7, with 9 bases that match TRBD1. The CDR3 has 14 residues. Unmatched junction bases numbered 8, after V lost 6 bases and J lost 5 bases. CDR3 coding DNA: TGTGCCAGCAGCGATGGGGACAGGGAGGACGAGCAGTACTTC. This encodes CASSDGDREDEQYF.

This clonotype was seen many times. This chain links TRBV24-1 with TRBJ2-5, with D hard to call. Looked up from germline, CDR1 is KGHDR and CDR2 is SFDVKD. Trimming pared 5 bases from V and 3 bases from J, leaving 6 bases between. The CDR3 spans 12 residues. CDR3 in amino acids: CATSASEETQYF. The CDR3 bases are TGTGCCACCAGTGCCAGTGAAGAGACCCAGTACTTC.

This clonotype was seen many times. The chain has TRBV20-1 and TRBJ2-7; no clear D gene. The CDR3 is 12 amino acids. Trimming stripped 3 bases from V and 0 bases from J, with 6 bases between. CDR1 and CDR2 from the germline V gene are DFQATT and SNEGSKA (reference sequence). The CDR3 region has the DNA TGCAGTGCTAGTGCCGACTCCTACGAGCAGTACTTC. Protein product: CSASADSYEQYF.

At least ten counts were recorded for this clonotype. The J gene is TRBJ2-5, the V gene TRBV10-3, with D unclear. The length of the CDR3 is 13 residues. The V end lost 4 bases, the J end lost 1 base, and 7 bases lay between the germline ends. Germline lookup yields CDR1 ENHRY and CDR2 SYGVKD. In nucleotides, the CDR3 is TGTGCCATCAGTGGTCACGTCCAAGAGACCCAGTACTTC. Translating it yields CAISGHVQETQYF.

The sample holds a few counts of this clonotype. The rearrangement joins TRBV24-1 to TRBJ1-2, with TRBD1 identical over 9 bases. V shed 4 bases, J shed 5 bases, and the junction held 7 bases outside the gene matches. The CDR3 sequence is 15 residues long. Germline V gene sequence: CDR1 KGHDR, CDR2 SFDVKD. The CDR3 nucleotides read TGTGCCACCAGTGAATGGGACAGGGAGACGTATGGCTACACCTTC. It yields the protein CATSEWDRETYGYTF.

This clonotype was picked up many times. J is TRBJ2-7 and V is TRBV6-2 or TRBV6-3, with a tentative D call TRBD1 (6 bases). Germline-derived CDR1 and CDR2 are MNHEY and SVGEGT. CDR3 length: 16 amino acids. The V end lost 4 bases, the J end lost 1 base, and 17 bases lay between the germline ends. The CDR3 nucleotides are TGTGCCAGCAGTTTTACCGGGACACTCCTTTCCTACGAGCAGTACTTC. Translated, it gives CASSFTGTLLSYEQYF.

This clonotype came up many times. The CDR3 region is CASKDTTAGNQPQHF. In nucleotides, the CDR3 is TGTGCCAGCAAAGATACGACGGCGGGGAATCAGCCCCAGCATTTT. The V call is TRBV2, the J call TRBJ1-5; D gene uncertain. The CDR3 has 15 residues. The germline gives CDR1 SNHLY, CDR2 FYNNEI. V was clipped by 7 bases and J by 4 bases, with 17 bases between them. Supplemented by reference TRBV2 and TRBJ1-5, the full variable domain reads EPEVTQTPSHQVTQMGQEVILRCVPISNHLYFYWYRQILGQKVEFLVSFYNNEISEKSEIFDDQFSVERPDGSNFTLKIRSTKLEDSAMYFCASKDTTAGNQPQHFGDGTRLSIL.

This clonotype was seen at least ten times. The chain carries TRBV2 and TRBJ2-5; D tentatively reads TRBD1 or TRBD2 (7 bases each). This CDR3 region has 15 residues. Looked up from germline, CDR1 is SNHLY and CDR2 is FYNNEI. Trimming left V 5 bases short and J 2 bases short, with 15 bases between. CDR3 protein: CASSRQGGRQETQYF. The CDR3 nucleotides are TGTGCCAGCAGTAGGCAGGGGGGGCGTCAAGAGACCCAGTACTTC. The full variable domain, rest sourced from reference TRBV2 and TRBJ2-5, is EPEVTQTPSHQVTQMGQEVILRCVPISNHLYFYWYRQILGQKVEFLVSFYNNEISEKSEIFDDQFSVERPDGSNFTLKIRSTKLEDSAMYFCASSRQGGRQETQYFGPGTRLLVL.

This clonotype was counted ten times or more. J is TRBJ1-1 and V is TRBV9; a possible D gene is TRBD1 (6 bases). Trimming left V 3 bases short and J 7 bases short, with 10 bases between. Germline-derived CDR1 and CDR2 are SGDLS and YYNGEE. The CDR3 length is 12 residues. In DNA, the CDR3 is TGTGCCAGCAGCGGAGACAGGCGTGAAGCTTTCTTT. It encodes CASSGDRREAFF. Complete variable domain (other parts from reference TRBV9 and TRBJ1-1): DSGVTQTPKHLITATGQRVTLRCSPRSGDLSVYWYQQSLDQGLQFLIQYYNGEERAKGNILERFSAQQFPDLHSELNLSSLELGDSALYFCASSGDRREAFFGQGTRLTVV.

V usage is TRBV19 and J usage is TRBJ2-5; D gene ambiguous. V was clipped by 3 bases and J by 3 bases, with 11 bases between them. Germline lookup yields CDR1 LNHDA and CDR2 SQIVND (reference sequence). The CDR3 is 14 amino acids. In DNA form, the CDR3 reads TGTGCCAGTAGTATGGGAAACAGAGAAGAGACCCAGTACTTC. Translated: CASSMGNREETQYF.

This clonotype has a count of ten or more. The chain has TRBV19 and TRBJ2-5, with 9 positions matching TRBD1. The germline CDR1 and CDR2 sequences are LNHDA and SQIVND (reference sequence). CDR3 length: 13 amino acids. The V segment lost 6 bases and the J segment 4 bases; nucleotides outside the gene matches: 3. CDR3 DNA sequence: TGTGCCAGTAGGTCGGACAGGGGAGAGACCCAGTACTTC. Its translation: CASRSDRGETQYF.

This clonotype came up many times. J is TRBJ1-5 and V is TRBV11-2; 10 nucleotides match TRBD1. V shed 5 bases, J shed 5 bases, and the junction held 6 bases outside the gene matches. CDR1 and CDR2 from the germline V gene are SGHAT and FQNNGV. This CDR3 contains 15 residues. Here the CDR3 reads CASSHSGQGHQPQHF. The CDR3 nucleotides are TGTGCCAGCAGCCACTCGGGACAGGGGCATCAGCCCCAGCATTTT.

The genes are TRBV2 and TRBJ2-2, with D perhaps given as TRBD1 or TRBD2 (5 bases each). Germline CDR1 reads SNHLY; CDR2 reads FYNNEI. Trimming removed 8 bases at V and 2 bases at J, with 12 bases between. The CDR3 totals 14 residues. This CDR3 is CASERTSNTGELFF. The CDR3 DNA sequence: TGTGCCAGCGAGCGGACATCTAACACCGGGGAGCTGTTTTTT.

This clonotype appeared many times. The chain carries TRBV19 and TRBJ1-2; D is undetermined. Trimming pared 1 base from V and 8 bases from J, leaving 8 bases between. The CDR3 covers 12 residues. Germline values: CDR1 LNHDA, CDR2 SQIVND (reference sequence). In DNA form, the CDR3 reads TGTGCCAGTAGTATAGTGTTGGGGGGCTACACCTTC. It codes for CASSIVLGGYTF.

This clonotype was detected many times. This sequence joins TRBV19 and TRBJ2-7; either TRBD1 or TRBD2 may supply D (5 bases each). Between the trimmed V and J ends, which lost 0 bases and 2 bases, there was a span of 11 bases. CDR3 length: 15 amino acids. The germline V gene has CDR1 LNHDA and CDR2 SQIVND (reference sequence). CDR3 sequence reads: CASSIDRKGPYEQYF. CDR3 nucleotides: TGTGCCAGTAGTATAGATCGAAAGGGACCCTACGAGCAGTACTTC.

This clonotype came up many times. The rearrangement joins TRBV29-1 to TRBJ1-3; D unresolved. The length of the CDR3 is 14 residues. V lost 1 base and J 0 bases, leaving 7 bases between the germline ends. Germline CDR1 is SQVTM and CDR2 is ANQGSEA. The CDR3: CSVEGPRSGNTIYF. For the CDR3, the DNA is TGCAGCGTTGAAGGGCCACGCTCTGGAAACACCATATATTTT. The variable domain in full, with the rest retrieved from reference TRBV29-1 and TRBJ1-3, is SAVISQKPSRDICQRGTSLTIQCQVDSQVTMMFWYRQQPGQSLTLIATANQGSEATYESGFVIDKFPISRPNLTFSTLTVSNMSPEDSSIYLCSVEGPRSGNTIYFGEGSWLTVV.

This clonotype was seen ten or more times. The chain combines TRBV7-2 with TRBJ1-2; 7 nucleotides agree with TRBD1. The CDR3 extends over 15 amino acids. Germline loops: CDR1 SGHTA, CDR2 FQGNSA. J gave up 4 bases and V 3 bases, and 8 bases lay outside the gene matches. CDR3 bases: TGTGCCAGCAGCTTCGCCCTTTCAGGGGGCTATGGCTACACCTTC. It specifies CASSFALSGGYGYTF.

This clonotype was counted many times. The chain combines TRBV6-1 with TRBJ1-6; 8 bases are a match to TRBD1. The CDR3 has 16 residues. CDR1 and CDR2 (germline): MNHNS, SASEGT. The J segment lost 7 bases and the V segment lost 6 bases, leaving 11 bases of the junction unmatched. CDR3 amino acids: CASSSWTGSQNSPLHF. The CDR3 DNA reads as TGTGCCAGCAGCTCCTGGACAGGGAGTCAGAATTCACCCCTCCACTTT.

The chain couples TRBV12-3 or TRBV12-4 to TRBJ2-5, with 12 bases lining up with TRBD2. The V gene end was trimmed by 5 bases and the J gene end by 2 bases; junction bases not matched to a gene: 9. This CDR3 region has 17 residues. The CDR3 here is CASSGPSGGALQETQYF. In nucleotides, the CDR3 is TGTGCCAGCAGTGGACCTAGCGGGGGGGCCCTACAAGAGACCCAGTACTTC.

This clonotype was seen at least ten times. This rearrangement joins TRBV12-3 or TRBV12-4 to TRBJ1-2; no definite D call. Between the trimmed V and J ends, which lost 3 bases and 4 bases, there was a span of 9 bases. CDR3 length equals 13 residues. In DNA form, the CDR3 reads TGTGCCAGCAGTTTGCAAGACTTCTATGGCTACACCTTC. Its protein is CASSLQDFYGYTF.